The present entry profiles one TCR beta chain with its context. The data were obtained in a study of OX40 agonist ivuxolimab in advanced cancers. A history of autoimmune disease or systemic immunosuppression excluded patients. Samples of blood were obtained at baseline, on cycle 4 day 1, and on cycle 7 day 1. Profiling relied on immunoSEQ multiplex PCR, and the TCRdb table lists in-frame clones only, not all of them. The table has roughly 71,000 clones, 75% to 90% seen once. This specimen was CD4+ or CD8+ T cells sorted from blood, taken in a trial of the OX40 agonist ivuxolimab. The TCR comes from an adult with an advanced solid tumor such as melanoma, head and neck, liver or kidney cancer.

CDR3 amino acids: CASSLGTGEQFF. The CDR3 DNA sequence: TGTGCCAGCAGCTTAGGGACAGGGGAGCAGTTCTTC. V is TRBV7-8 and J is TRBJ2-1; TRBD1 aligns across 8 bases. Germline CDR1 reads SGHVS; CDR2 reads FQNEAQ. This CDR3 comprises 12 residues. V dropped 1 base and J dropped 10; count of bases not matched to a gene: 0.